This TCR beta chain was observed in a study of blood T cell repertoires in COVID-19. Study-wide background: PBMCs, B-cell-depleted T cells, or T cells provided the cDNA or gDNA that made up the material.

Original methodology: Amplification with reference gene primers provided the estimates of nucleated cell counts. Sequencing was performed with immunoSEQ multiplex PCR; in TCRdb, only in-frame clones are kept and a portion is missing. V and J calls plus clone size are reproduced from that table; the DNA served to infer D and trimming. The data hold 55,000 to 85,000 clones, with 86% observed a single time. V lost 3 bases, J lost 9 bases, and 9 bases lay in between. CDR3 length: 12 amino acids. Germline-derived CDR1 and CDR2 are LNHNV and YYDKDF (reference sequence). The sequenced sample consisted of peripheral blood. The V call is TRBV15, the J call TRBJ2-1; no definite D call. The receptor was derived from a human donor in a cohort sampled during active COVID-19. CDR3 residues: CATSSPVGEQFF. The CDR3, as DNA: TGTGCCACCAGCAGTCCTGTCGGTGAGCAGTTCTTC.